The TCR beta chain under discussion was sequenced for a study of T cell responses to AZD1222 COVID-19 vaccine. About the research overall: Second-dose timings of about 4 or about 12 weeks were pooled. Study conclusions and caveats: Once two AZD1222 doses were given, Spike-specific TCR breadth and depth went up. Repertoire sampling happened only post peak T cell response. Reportedly, close to half of spike-specific TCRs are directed against unmutated variant regions.

In the case of this clone: Its matching antigen is unknown.

This CDR3 region has 15 residues. Trimming took off 2 bases at V and 2 bases at J, with 10 bases between the two ends. Germline V gene data show CDR1 as MNHNS and CDR2 as SASEGT. Clones were read by immunoSEQ multiplex PCR, and TCRdb kept only the in-frame ones, dropping some. The data show about 140,000 clones, with approximately 86% seen just once and around 3% held by the top ten. V is TRBV6-1 and J is TRBJ2-1; D might be TRBD2 (5 bases). Sequencing was performed on peripheral blood, taken on day 0 of AZD1222 vaccination. This sequence was found in an adult in good health. CDR3 nucleotide sequence: TGTGCCAGCAGTGAATTTGAGGGAACCTACAATGAGCAGTTCTTC. Residues: CASSEFEGTYNEQFF.